The clone carrying this TCR beta chain came up many times. No antigen is known for it. Before thyroid surgery, none of the patients had received any treatment. The data stem from a study of metastatic and nonmetastatic thyroid tumors. Turning to the study itself: The study looked at repertoires side by side in blood and in tumor or nodule tissue from malignant and benign thyroid patients. Notes on the study in general: For both blood and tumor, malignant thyroid tumors reportedly showed significantly higher TCR beta diversity than benign nodules did.

TCRdb re-clonotyped the PCR reads via MiXCR. The table lists about 33,000 clones, 10% to 13% of them singletons, with 16% in the top ten. The V end lost 6 bases, the J end lost 6 bases, and 17 bases lay between the germline ends. The V gene's germline CDR1 is WNHNN and CDR2 SYGVQD (reference sequence). The CDR3 contains 14 residues. V usage is TRBV10-1 and J usage is TRBJ2-5; D ambiguous. This clonotype was sampled from a female donor with papillary thyroid cancer or a benign thyroid nodule (not recorded which). Some clones in this sample may be carry-over from other donors' samples. Sequencing was carried out using blood. The DNA for the CDR3 is TGCGCCAGCAGCGTGGACCCTTTGGCCCAGACCCAGTACTTC. This gives the protein CASSVDPLAQTQYF.